This TCR beta chain stems from a study of Tregs in tolerant kidney transplant recipients. In the study overall: CD4+CD25+CD127- cells came from approximately 3-day belatacept mixed lymphocyte reactions, some with roughly five-day graft donor restimulation.

CDR1 and CDR2 from the germline V gene are MNHNS and SASEGT. The ends were cut back, 6 bases at V and 3 bases at J, with 9 bases in the middle. This CDR3 has 13 amino acids. Clones were read by immunoSEQ multiplex PCR, and TCRdb kept only the in-frame ones, dropping some. Among just over 30,000 clones listed, 82% were seen once. By sample fraction, this clone is medium-sized. What it binds is unknown. The material sequenced was Tregs from blood cultured with allogeneic cells. The rearrangement joins TRBV6-1 to TRBJ1-5; D gene unclear. The source is a human donor in good health. CDR3 sequence reads: CASSGWLNQPQHF. CDR3 sequence (DNA): TGTGCCAGCAGCGGTTGGCTCAATCAGCCCCAGCATTTT.